The rows below give T cell receptor beta chains drawn from one sample of a study of cytomegalovirus exposure and HLA in healthy donors. The data were produced by immunoSEQ multiplex PCR, yet TCRdb's version contains in-frame clones alone and is incomplete. In the table there are around 130,000 clones, approximately 78% of which are singletons. The specimen sequenced was PBMCs. The receptors originated from a human donor in good health. The CDR3 runs from the conserved cysteine through the conserved F or W. D genes are given only for firm matches. Only some rows state a clone size, as once, few, many or a class for expanded clones.

.	TRBV5-4	.	TRBJ2-2	TGTGCCACCAACGTTAGGGGGGGAGGGATGACCGGGGAGCTGTTTTTT	CATNVRGGGMTGELFF
.	TRBV7-9	TRBD1	TRBJ1-2	TGTGCCAGCAGTCCACCCGACAGGGTCTATGGCTACACCTTC	CASSPPDRVYGYTF
few	TRBV15	.	TRBJ1-2	TGTGCCACCAGCCGCCGAGTGGGAGGCGGCTACACCTTC	CATSRRVGGGYTF
.	TRBV4-3	TRBD2	TRBJ2-1	TGCGCCAGCAGCCGCGGACTAGCGGGAGATGAGCAGTTCTTC	CASSRGLAGDEQFF
.	TRBV6-6	TRBD1	TRBJ1-5	TGTGCCAGCAGTATCGACAGGGGCCAGCCCCAGCATTTT	CASSIDRGQPQHF
.	TRBV4-3	TRBD2	TRBJ2-7	TGCGCCAGCAGCCAAGAGCGGGGAGCGGGGACCTACGAGCAGTACTTC	CASSQERGAGTYEQYF
.	TRBV5-4	.	TRBJ2-1	TGTGCCAGCAGCTTGGCCCGGGGAGGGGGCTACAATGAGCAGTTCTTC	CASSLARGGGYNEQFF
.	TRBV6-1	TRBD2	TRBJ2-7	TGTGCCAGCAGTGAAGAAGCGGGATGGTACGAGCAGTACTTC	CASSEEAGWYEQYF
.	TRBV7-6	TRBD1	TRBJ1-5	TGTGCCAGCAGCTTAGCAGGGGGCGGCAATCAGCCCCAGCATTTT	CASSLAGGGNQPQHF
.	TRBV28	TRBD1	TRBJ2-1	TGTGCCAGCAGTTTTGGATGGACAGGGTCTACCTACAATGAGCAGTTCTTC	CASSFGWTGSTYNEQFF
.	TRBV19	.	TRBJ1-1	TGTGCCAGTAGTGCCCCGTGGCAGGGTAACACTGAAGCTTTCTTT	CASSAPWQGNTEAFF
.	TRBV10-3	TRBD2	TRBJ2-3	TGTGCCATCAATCCAGCGGGGTCGGGCACAGATACGCAGTATTTT	CAINPAGSGTDTQYF
.	TRBV7-2	TRBD1	TRBJ1-1	TGTGCCAGCAGCTTAGCGCTTGGGACAGGGGAAAAAGCTTTCTTT	CASSLALGTGEKAFF
.	TRBV7-3	TRBD2	TRBJ2-2	TGTGCCAGCAGCCTGCTTGGGGCGGGAGATATGGGGGAGCTGTTTTTT	CASSLLGAGDMGELFF
.	TRBV6-5	.	TRBJ2-5	TGTGCCAGCAGTTCCCATCTCGGGGGGACCCAGTACTTC	CASSSHLGGTQYF
.	TRBV11-1	TRBD1	TRBJ2-2	TGTGCCAGCAGCCCGAGCCGGGACAGGGGGATGTTTTTT	CASSPSRDRGMFF
once	TRBV6-6	.	TRBJ1-1	TGTGCCAGCAGCCCAGGGATGAACACTGAAGCTTTCTTT	CASSPGMNTEAFF
.	TRBV6-1	.	TRBJ2-3	TGTGCCAGCAGTGAAGCTAAAAATACGCAGTATTTT	CASSEAKNTQYF
.	TRBV4-3	.	TRBJ1-5	TGCGCCAGCAGCCAAGTACGGGAGGGGATTCAGCCCCAGCATTTT	CASSQVREGIQPQHF
.	TRBV2	.	TRBJ1-6	TGTGCCAGCAGACCCGGAGGACGAAATTCACCCCTCCACTTT	CASRPGGRNSPLHF
few	TRBV29-1	.	TRBJ2-1	TGCAGCGTTGACTCAGGCCAGAGTTTTGTCTACAATGAGCAGTTCTTC	CSVDSGQSFVYNEQFF
.	TRBV4-1	.	TRBJ1-2	TGCGCCAGCAAGGCGGGCCGGGAGGACTATGGCTACACCTTC	CASKAGREDYGYTF
few	TRBV19	.	TRBJ1-5	TGTGCCAGTAGGAAACAGGGTGTTGATCAGCCCCAGCATTTT	CASRKQGVDQPQHF
.	TRBV2	TRBD1	TRBJ2-7	TGTGCCAGCAGTCCCGGGACAGGGGGTCCCTACGAGCAGTACTTC	CASSPGTGGPYEQYF
.	TRBV5-6	TRBD1	TRBJ2-7	TGTGCCAGCAGCCTGTCCCCATACCGGGACAGTTCCTACGAGCAGTACTTC	CASSLSPYRDSSYEQYF
.	TRBV7-9	.	TRBJ1-4	TGTGCCAGCAGCTTAGACAGGACGAATGAAAAACTGTTTTTT	CASSLDRTNEKLFF
.	TRBV19	.	TRBJ1-1	TGTGCCAGTAGTAACGGCGGCGCCACTGAAGCTTTCTTT	CASSNGGATEAFF
.	TRBV28	.	TRBJ1-2	TGTGCCAGCAGTTTGCTACGGGGGGGGCCCTATGGCTACACCTTC	CASSLLRGGPYGYTF
few	TRBV10-3	.	TRBJ1-1	TGTGCCGTACAGGGCGGGGGAACTGAAGCTTTCTTT	CAVQGGGTEAFF
once	TRBV5-4	TRBD1	TRBJ2-7	TGTGCCAGCAGCTTGGAAGGGACAGGGGGGCACGAGCAGTACTTC	CASSLEGTGGHEQYF
.	TRBV18	.	TRBJ1-5	TGTGCCAGCTCAAAGAACGGGGGGGCACGGCCCCAGCATTTT	CASSKNGGARPQHF
.	TRBV19	TRBD2	TRBJ2-7	TGTGCCAGTAGTATAGGTGGGAGCGGGAGCTCCTACGAGCAGTACTTC	CASSIGGSGSSYEQYF
.	TRBV10-3	TRBD1	TRBJ2-7	TGTGCCATCACGAGACAGGGGTCCTACGAGCAGTACTTC	CAITRQGSYEQYF
few	TRBV19	.	TRBJ1-4	TGTGCCAGTACCCAATTATGGCGGAATGAAAAACTGTTTTTT	CASTQLWRNEKLFF